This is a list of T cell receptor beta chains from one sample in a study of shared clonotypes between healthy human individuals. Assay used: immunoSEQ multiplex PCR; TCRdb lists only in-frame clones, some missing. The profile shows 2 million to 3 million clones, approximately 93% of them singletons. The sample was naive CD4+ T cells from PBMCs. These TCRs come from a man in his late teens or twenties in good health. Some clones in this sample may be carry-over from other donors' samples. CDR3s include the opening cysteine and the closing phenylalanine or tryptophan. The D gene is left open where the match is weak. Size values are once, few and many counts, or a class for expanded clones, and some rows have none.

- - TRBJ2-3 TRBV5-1 CASSLVAGSTQYF TGCGCCAGCAGCTTGGTCGCAGGGAGCACGCAGTATTTT
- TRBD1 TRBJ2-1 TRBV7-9 CASSLEYGQGTMYEQFF TGTGCCAGCAGCTTAGAATATGGACAGGGGACTATGTATGAGCAGTTCTTC
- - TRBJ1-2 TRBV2 CASSYQENYGYTF TGTGCCAGCAGTTACCAGGAGAACTATGGCTACACCTTC
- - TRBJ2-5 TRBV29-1 CSVVGGLGQETQYF TGCAGCGTTGTGGGGGGGCTAGGCCAAGAGACCCAGTACTTC
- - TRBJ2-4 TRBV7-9 CASSRELIAKNIQYF TGTGCCAGCAGCCGGGAGCTTATAGCCAAAAACATTCAGTACTTC
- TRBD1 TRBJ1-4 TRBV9 CASSEGASAVRKLFF TGTGCCAGCAGCGAGGGGGCGTCCGCGGTACGAAAACTGTTTTTT
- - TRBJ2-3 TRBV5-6 CASSIRGRDTQYF TGTGCCAGCAGCATTAGGGGCCGGGATACGCAGTATTTT
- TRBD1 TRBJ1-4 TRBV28 CASSFDRGQEKLFF TGTGCCAGCAGTTTCGACAGGGGGCAAGAAAAACTGTTTTTT
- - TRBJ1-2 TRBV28 CASSGGGFYGYTF TGTGCCAGCAGTGGGGGCGGTTTTTATGGCTACACCTTC
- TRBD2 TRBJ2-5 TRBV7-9 CASSPSGGRGETQYF TGTGCCAGCAGCCCTTCGGGGGGACGGGGGGAGACCCAGTACTTC
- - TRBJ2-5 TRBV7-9 CASSLILGETQYF TGTGCCAGCAGCTTAATCCTGGGAGAGACCCAGTACTTC
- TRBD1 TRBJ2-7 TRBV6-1 CASSEDRTGLDEQYF TGTGCCAGCAGTGAAGATCGGACAGGGTTGGACGAGCAGTACTTC
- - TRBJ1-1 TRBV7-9 CASSLMNTEAFF TGTGCCAGCAGCTTAATGAACACTGAAGCTTTCTTT
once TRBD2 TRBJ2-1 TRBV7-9 CASSFSGRVYNEQFF TGTGCCAGCAGCTTTAGCGGGAGGGTCTACAATGAGCAGTTCTTC
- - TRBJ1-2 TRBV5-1 CASSLEGRDAYGYTF TGCGCCAGCAGCTTGGAGGGTAGGGATGCCTATGGCTACACCTTC
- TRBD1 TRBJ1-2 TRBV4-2 CASSQGRTGNYGYTF TGTGCCAGCAGCCAAGGAAGGACAGGGAACTATGGCTACACCTTC
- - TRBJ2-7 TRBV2 CASSEAPKQGGEQYF TGTGCCAGCAGTGAAGCGCCGAAGCAGGGGGGCGAGCAGTACTTC
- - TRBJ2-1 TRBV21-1 CASSKVATSGRSSYNEQFF TGTGCCAGCAGCAAAGTTGCGACTAGCGGGAGGTCGTCCTACAATGAGCAGTTCTTC
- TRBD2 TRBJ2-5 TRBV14 CASSFPTSFQETQYF TGTGCCAGCAGCTTCCCGACTAGCTTTCAAGAGACCCAGTACTTC
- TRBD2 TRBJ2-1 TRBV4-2 CASSQGSSGDNEQFF TGTGCCAGCAGCCAAGGGTCTAGCGGGGACAATGAGCAGTTCTTC
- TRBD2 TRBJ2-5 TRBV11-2 CASSPRVLAGGGETQYF TGTGCCAGCAGCCCGAGGGTTTTAGCGGGAGGCGGAGAGACCCAGTACTTC
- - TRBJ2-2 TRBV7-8 CANSREDRADTGELFF TGTGCCAACTCCCGGGAGGACAGGGCTGACACCGGGGAGCTGTTTTTT
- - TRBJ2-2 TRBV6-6 CASSYAGSNTGELFF TGTGCCAGCAGTTACGCGGGGTCGAACACCGGGGAGCTGTTTTTT
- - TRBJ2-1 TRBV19 CASSPGINTYNEQFF TGTGCCAGTAGCCCCGGGATTAACACCTACAATGAGCAGTTCTTC
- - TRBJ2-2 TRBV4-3 CASSQHQLKKTPWGGTGELFF TGCGCCAGCAGCCAGCATCAACTCAAGAAAACTCCATGGGGAGGCACCGGGGAGCTGTTTTTT
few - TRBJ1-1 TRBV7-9 CASTPDAAEAFF TGTGCCAGCACCCCGGATGCGGCTGAAGCTTTCTTT
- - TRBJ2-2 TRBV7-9 CASSLRSAGVNTGELFF TGTGCCAGCAGCTTAAGATCGGCAGGGGTGAACACCGGGGAGCTGTTTTTT
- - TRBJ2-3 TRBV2 CASKRISTDTQYF TGTGCCAGCAAGCGGATTAGCACAGATACGCAGTATTTT
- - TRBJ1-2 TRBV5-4 CASSPPRARGYTF TGTGCCAGCAGCCCCCCCAGGGCCCGTGGCTACACCTTC
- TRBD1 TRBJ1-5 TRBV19 CASSESRDRGYYSNQPQHF TGTGCCAGTAGCGAGTCCCGGGACAGGGGATACTATAGCAATCAGCCCCAGCATTTT
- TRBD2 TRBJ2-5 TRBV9 CASSVASTSGSETQYF TGTGCCAGCAGCGTAGCTTCGACTAGCGGGAGTGAGACCCAGTACTTC
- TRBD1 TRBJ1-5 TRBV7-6 CASSLGQGNSNQPQHF TGTGCCAGCAGCCTCGGACAGGGGAATAGCAATCAGCCCCAGCATTTT
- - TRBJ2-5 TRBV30 CAWGPRSGEQYF TGTGCCTGGGGGCCCCGATCTGGAGAGCAGTACTTC
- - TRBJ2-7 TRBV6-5 CASSYGGDQQYF TGTGCCAGCAGTTACGGAGGGGATCAGCAGTACTTC
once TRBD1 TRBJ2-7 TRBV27 CASSKRQGPYEQYF TGTGCCAGCAGCAAACGACAGGGTCCCTACGAGCAGTACTTC